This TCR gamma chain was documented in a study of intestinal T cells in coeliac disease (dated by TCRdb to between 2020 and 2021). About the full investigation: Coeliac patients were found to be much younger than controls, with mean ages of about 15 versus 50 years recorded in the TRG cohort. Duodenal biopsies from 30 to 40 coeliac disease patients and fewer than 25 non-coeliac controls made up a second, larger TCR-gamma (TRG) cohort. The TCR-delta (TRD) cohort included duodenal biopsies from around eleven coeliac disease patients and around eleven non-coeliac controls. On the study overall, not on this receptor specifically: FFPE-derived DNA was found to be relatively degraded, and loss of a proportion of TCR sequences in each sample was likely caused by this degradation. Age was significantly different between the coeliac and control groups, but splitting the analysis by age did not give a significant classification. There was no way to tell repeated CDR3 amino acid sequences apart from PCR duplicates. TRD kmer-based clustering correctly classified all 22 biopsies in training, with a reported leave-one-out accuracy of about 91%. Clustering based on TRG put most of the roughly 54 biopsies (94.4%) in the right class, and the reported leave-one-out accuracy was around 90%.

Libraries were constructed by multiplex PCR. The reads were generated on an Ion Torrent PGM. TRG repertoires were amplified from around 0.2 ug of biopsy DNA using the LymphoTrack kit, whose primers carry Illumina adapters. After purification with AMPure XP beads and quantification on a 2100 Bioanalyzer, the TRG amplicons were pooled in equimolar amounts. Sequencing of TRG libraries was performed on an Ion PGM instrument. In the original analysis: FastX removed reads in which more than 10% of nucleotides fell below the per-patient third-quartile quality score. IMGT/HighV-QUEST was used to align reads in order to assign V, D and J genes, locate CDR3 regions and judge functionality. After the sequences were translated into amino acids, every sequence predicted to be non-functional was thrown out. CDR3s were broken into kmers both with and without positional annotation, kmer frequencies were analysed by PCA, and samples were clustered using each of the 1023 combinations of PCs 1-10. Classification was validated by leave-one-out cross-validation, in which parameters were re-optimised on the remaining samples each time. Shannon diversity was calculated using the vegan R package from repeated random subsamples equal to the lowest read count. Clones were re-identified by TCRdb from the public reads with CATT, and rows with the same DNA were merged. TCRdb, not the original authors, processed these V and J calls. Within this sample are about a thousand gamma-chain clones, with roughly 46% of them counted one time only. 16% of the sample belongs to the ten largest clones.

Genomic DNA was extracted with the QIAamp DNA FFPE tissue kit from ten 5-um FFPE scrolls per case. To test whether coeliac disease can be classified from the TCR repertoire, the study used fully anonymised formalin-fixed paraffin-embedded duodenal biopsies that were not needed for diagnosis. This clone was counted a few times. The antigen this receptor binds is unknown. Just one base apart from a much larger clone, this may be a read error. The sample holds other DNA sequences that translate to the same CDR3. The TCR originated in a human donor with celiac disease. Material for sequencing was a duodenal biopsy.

CDR3 reads: CALSTKTITGWFKIF. The DNA is TGTGCCTTGTCCACGAAGACTATCACTGGTTGGTTCAAGATATTT. The chain is assembled from TRGV9 and TRGJP1. The germline V gene encodes CDR1 GITISATS and CDR2 ISYDGTV (reference sequence). V loses 8 bases at its end and J loses 4 bases; junction bases beyond the gene matches: 13. From cysteine to phenylalanine, the CDR3 is 15 amino acids long. Just the 45-base CDR3 DNA is kept, in frame starting at base 1.